The T cell receptor (beta chain) under discussion was sequenced for a study of blood T cell repertoires in COVID-19. Study-level background: Material from acute and convalescent COVID-19 was sourced from the United States, Italy and Spain. From T cells, B-cell-depleted T cells, or PBMCs came the material, which was cDNA or gDNA.

CDR1 is ENHRY and CDR2 is SYGVKD in the germline V gene. The V end was cut by 4 bases, the J end by 5 bases, with 9 bases between. This CDR3 is built from 13 residues. In the study's own analysis: Counts of nucleated cells, estimated from reference gene primer amplification, were obtained. Here immunoSEQ multiplex PCR was the method, and the copy in TCRdb shows in-frame clones only, minus some. V, J and clone size derive from that table, while D and trimming were established from the DNA sequence. The data contain 250,000 to 300,000 clones, 70% to 90% of them singletons. The receptor was isolated from a man in his fifties or sixties with active or convalescent COVID-19. The sample was peripheral blood. This chain links TRBV10-3 with TRBJ2-1; weak D call: TRBD2 (5 bases). The CDR3 DNA follows: TGTGCCATCAGTGTCTCGGGGAACAATGAGCAGTTCTTC. This codes for CAISVSGNNEQFF.